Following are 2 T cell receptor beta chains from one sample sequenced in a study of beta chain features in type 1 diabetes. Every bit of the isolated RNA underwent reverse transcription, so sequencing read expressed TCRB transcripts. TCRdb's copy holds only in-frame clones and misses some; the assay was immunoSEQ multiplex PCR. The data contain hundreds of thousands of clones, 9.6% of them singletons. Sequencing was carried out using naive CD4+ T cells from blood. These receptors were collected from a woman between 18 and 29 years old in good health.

The CDR3 nucleotides are TGCAGCGTTGGGATGCATCCAGGAGGAGGGGAGCAGTACTTC. Translation: CSVGMHPGGGEQYF. This chain joins TRBV29-1 and TRBJ2-5; D is possibly TRBD2 (6 bases). V shed 4 bases and J shed 11 bases, with 23 bases lying between them. CDR3 length: 14 amino acids. CDR1 is SQVTM and CDR2 is ANQGSEA in the germline V gene.

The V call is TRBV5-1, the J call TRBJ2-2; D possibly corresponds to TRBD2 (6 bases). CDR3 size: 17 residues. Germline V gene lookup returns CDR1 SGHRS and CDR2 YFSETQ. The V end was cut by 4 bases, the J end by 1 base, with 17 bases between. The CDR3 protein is CASSPRSAGRNTGELFF. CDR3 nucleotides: TGCGCCAGCAGCCCGAGGAGTGCGGGGAGGAACACCGGGGAGCTGTTTTTT.